Below, 15 T cell receptor beta chains from the same sample are listed, as sequenced in a study of blood T cell repertoires in COVID-19. Libraries were prepared by immunoSEQ multiplex PCR; TCRdb keeps only in-frame clonotypes and omits some of them. The sample consists of about 350,000 clones, about nine tenths of them appearing once. Material for sequencing was PBMCs or T cells enriched from blood (not recorded which). These receptors originate from a woman aged 25 to 45 who had been exposed to COVID-19.

The CDR3 nucleotides read TGTGCCAGCAGTACCCGGGACAGGGACGAGCAGTACTTC. Protein: CASSTRDRDEQYF. The chain couples TRBV7-9 to TRBJ2-7; 9 nucleotides align to TRBD1. The CDR3 is made up of 13 amino acids. V shed 6 bases and J 5 bases; nucleotides not matched to a gene: 5. Germline CDR1 reads SEHNR; CDR2 reads FQNEAQ (reference sequence).

The V call is TRBV19, the J call TRBJ1-1; D perhaps matches TRBD1 (5 bases). There are 16 residues in the CDR3. V lost 1 base and J lost 3, with 15 bases in between. CDR1 LNHDA and CDR2 SQIVND come from the germline V gene (reference sequence). The CDR3 loop is CASSIAWTTSDTEAFF. CDR3 in DNA: TGTGCCAGTAGTATAGCTTGGACAACTTCGGACACTGAAGCTTTCTTT.

This clone has a count of ten or more. This chain uses TRBV6-4 with TRBJ2-1; TRBD2 aligns across 13 bases. The CDR3 covers 16 residues. The trim removed 0 bases at V and 6 bases at J, leaving 2 bases unmatched. The germline V gene has CDR1 MRHNA and CDR2 SNTAGT. In DNA, the CDR3 is TGTGCCAGCAGTGACTCCGGGACTAGCGGGATCAATGAGCAGTTCTTC. Translated, it gives CASSDSGTSGINEQFF.

The J gene is TRBJ1-4, the V gene TRBV2, with a weak D call TRBD1 (6 bases). Per germline, CDR1 SNHLY and CDR2 FYNNEI. The CDR3 totals 14 residues. Trimming left V 5 bases short and J 0 bases short, with 7 bases between. CDR3 DNA: TGTGCCAGCAGTCGACAGGCAACTAATGAAAAACTGTTTTTT. This encodes CASSRQATNEKLFF. The variable domain in full, with the rest retrieved from reference TRBV2 and TRBJ1-4, is EPEVTQTPSHQVTQMGQEVILRCVPISNHLYFYWYRQILGQKVEFLVSFYNNEISEKSEIFDDQFSVERPDGSNFTLKIRSTKLEDSAMYFCASSRQATNEKLFFGSGTQLSVL.

The chain links TRBV18 to TRBJ1-3, with 11 bases lining up with TRBD1. Germline trimming cut 0 bases from V and 6 bases from J; bases unmatched to any gene: 1. There are 15 residues in the CDR3. The germline V gene encodes CDR1 KGHSH and CDR2 LQKENI. CDR3 nucleotide sequence: TGTGCCAGCTCACCACCGGGACAGGGGGTAAACACCATATATTTT. Its translation is CASSPPGQGVNTIYF. Combining the CDR3 with reference TRBV18 and TRBJ1-3 gives the whole variable domain NAGVMQNPRHLVRRRGQEARLRCSPMKGHSHVYWYRQLPEEGLKFMVYLQKENIIDESGMPKERFSAEFPKEGPSILRIQQVVRGDSAAYFCASSPPGQGVNTIYFGEGSWLTVV.

V usage is TRBV9 and J usage is TRBJ2-7; D may be TRBD1 (5 bases). The CDR3 contains 16 residues. Trimming pared 0 bases from V and 2 bases from J, leaving 15 bases between. The germline V gene has CDR1 SGDLS and CDR2 YYNGEE. The CDR3 region is CASSVDPGRATYEQYF. CDR3 DNA sequence: TGTGCCAGCAGCGTAGACCCCGGCAGGGCAACCTACGAGCAGTACTTC. Full variable domain (missing parts from reference TRBV9 and TRBJ2-7): DSGVTQTPKHLITATGQRVTLRCSPRSGDLSVYWYQQSLDQGLQFLIQYYNGEERAKGNILERFSAQQFPDLHSELNLSSLELGDSALYFCASSVDPGRATYEQYFGPGTRLTVT.

The J gene is TRBJ2-1, the V gene TRBV27; D may be TRBD1 (5 bases). Germline assignment: CDR1 MNHEY and CDR2 SMNVEV (reference sequence). V gave up 3 bases and J gave up 9 bases, with 12 bases separating them. The CDR3 extends over 13 amino acids. CDR3 sequence (DNA): TGTGCCAGCAGTTTGGCCCGCGACAGTGAGCAGTTCTTC. Protein product: CASSLARDSEQFF.

This clone was observed once. This chain uses TRBV5-6 with TRBJ2-5; 7 bases line up with TRBD1. Germline V lookup: CDR1 SGHDT, CDR2 YYEEEE. V trimming: 6 bases; J trimming: 5 bases; junction bases outside the gene matches: 7. CDR3 length: 13 residues. The CDR3 region is CASNTGAKETQYF. CDR3 DNA: TGTGCCAGCAACACAGGGGCTAAGGAGACCCAGTACTTC.

This clone is a singleton in its sample. The identical CDR3 is also encoded by other nucleotide sequences in the sample. The V call is TRBV27, the J call TRBJ1-2; 8 bases align to TRBD1. Germline CDR1 is MNHEY and CDR2 is SMNVEV (reference sequence). The CDR3 has 13 residues. Unmatched junction bases numbered 1, after V lost 5 bases and J lost 2 bases. The CDR3 loop is CASSPGGNYGYTF. Here the CDR3 DNA reads TGTGCCAGCAGTCCAGGGGGCAACTATGGCTACACCTTC.

The V and J genes are TRBV23-1 and TRBJ1-3; D possibly corresponds to TRBD1 (5 bases). TRBV23-1 is an ORF, with its function uncertain. The CDR3 spans 19 residues. V gave up 6 bases and J gave up 0 bases, with 24 bases separating them. CDR3 residues: CASSQGRGGGMSSGNTIYF. As DNA, the CDR3 is TGCGCCAGCAGCCAGGGCCGTGGTGGTGGGATGAGCTCTGGAAACACCATATATTTT.

The chain is built from TRBV10-1 and TRBJ2-3, with 7 bases fitting TRBD1. Germline values: CDR1 WNHNN, CDR2 SYGVQD (reference sequence). The length of the CDR3 is 15 residues. Losses at the gene ends were 3 bases for V and 0 bases for J; bases not matched to a gene: 3. The chain's CDR3 is CASSEDRASTDTQYF. In nucleotides, the CDR3 is TGCGCCAGCAGTGAAGACAGGGCGAGCACAGATACGCAGTATTTT.

This rearrangement joins TRBV7-3 to TRBJ2-5, with 9 bases matching TRBD2. The CDR3 covers 14 residues. Germline V lookup: CDR1 SGHTA, CDR2 FQGTGA. Trimming cost V 0 bases and J 10 bases; bases outside gene matches: 6. DNA of the CDR3: TGTGCCAGCAGCTTAACTAGCGGGAGTACGATCCAGTACTTC. Its protein product is CASSLTSGSTIQYF.

J is TRBJ1-1 and V is TRBV4-2; tentatively, D is TRBD1 (5 bases). Trimming took 1 base from V and 0 from J, leaving 15 bases between them. Looked up from germline, CDR1 is LGHNA and CDR2 is YNFKEQ. The CDR3 totals 17 residues. This CDR3 reads CASSQAPGSRVNTEAFF. Here the CDR3 DNA reads TGTGCCAGCAGCCAAGCCCCGGGCTCCAGGGTGAACACTGAAGCTTTCTTT.

V usage is TRBV5-5 and J usage is TRBJ2-7, with D tentatively TRBD2 (5 bases). Germline V gives CDR1 SGHKS, CDR2 YYEKEE (reference sequence). The CDR3 consists of 15 residues. The V end lost 1 base, the J end lost 3 bases, and 14 bases lay between the germline ends. As DNA, the CDR3 is TGTGCCAGCAGCTTGAGTCAACTAGTACTCTACGAGCAGTACTTC. It codes for CASSLSQLVLYEQYF. The entire variable domain, with the rest obtained from reference TRBV5-5 and TRBJ2-7, is as follows: DAGVTQSPTHLIKTRGQQVTLRCSPISGHKSVSWYQQVLGQGPQFIFQYYEKEERGRGNFPDRFSARQFPNYSSELNVNALLLGDSALYLCASSLSQLVLYEQYFGPGTRLTVT.

V is TRBV15 and J is TRBJ2-7; D may be TRBD2 (6 bases). Germline CDR1 LNHNV, CDR2 YYDKDF (reference sequence). V lost 0 bases and J lost 3, with 9 bases in between. CDR3 size: 14 residues. The CDR3 loop reads CATSRDMGGYEQYF. CDR3 nucleotides: TGTGCCACCAGCAGAGATATGGGGGGCTACGAGCAGTACTTC.